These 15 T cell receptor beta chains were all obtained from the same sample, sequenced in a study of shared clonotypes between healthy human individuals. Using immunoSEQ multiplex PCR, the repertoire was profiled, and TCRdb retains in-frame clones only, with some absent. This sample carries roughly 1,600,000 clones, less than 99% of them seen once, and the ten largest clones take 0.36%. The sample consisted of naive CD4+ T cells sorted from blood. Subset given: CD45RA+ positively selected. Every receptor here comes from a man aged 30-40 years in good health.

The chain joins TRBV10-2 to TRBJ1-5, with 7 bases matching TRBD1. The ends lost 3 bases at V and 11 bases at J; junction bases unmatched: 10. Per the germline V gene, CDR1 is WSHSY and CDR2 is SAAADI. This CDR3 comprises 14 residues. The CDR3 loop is CASSELGTVVTQHF. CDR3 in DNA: TGCGCCAGCAGTGAATTGGGGACAGTTGTTACCCAGCATTTT.

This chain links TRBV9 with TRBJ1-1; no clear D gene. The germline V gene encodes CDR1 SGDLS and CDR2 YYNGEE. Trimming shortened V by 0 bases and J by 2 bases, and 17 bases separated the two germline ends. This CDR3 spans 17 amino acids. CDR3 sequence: CASSVDGRLPSNTEAFF. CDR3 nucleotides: TGTGCCAGCAGCGTAGACGGAAGACTTCCGTCTAACACTGAAGCTTTCTTT.

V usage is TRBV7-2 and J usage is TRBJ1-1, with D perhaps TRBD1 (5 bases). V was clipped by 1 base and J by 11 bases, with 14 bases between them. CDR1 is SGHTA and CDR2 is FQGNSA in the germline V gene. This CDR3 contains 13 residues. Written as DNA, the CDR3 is TGTGCCAGCAGCTTAGGGGGCCCAGGGTCGGCTTTCTTT. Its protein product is CASSLGGPGSAFF. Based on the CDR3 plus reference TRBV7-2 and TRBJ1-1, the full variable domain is GAGVSQSPSNKVTEKGKDVELRCDPISGHTALYWYRQSLGQGLEFLIYFQGNSAPDKSGLPSDRFSAERTGGSVSTLTIQRTQQEDSAVYLCASSLGGPGSAFFGQGTRLTVV.

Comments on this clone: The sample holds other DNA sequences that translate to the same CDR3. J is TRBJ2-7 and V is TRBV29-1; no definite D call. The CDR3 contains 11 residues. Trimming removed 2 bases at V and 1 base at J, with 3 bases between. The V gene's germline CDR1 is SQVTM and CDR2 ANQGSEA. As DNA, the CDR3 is TGCAGCGTTGAAAGTTCCTACGAGCAGTACTTC. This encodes CSVESSYEQYF.

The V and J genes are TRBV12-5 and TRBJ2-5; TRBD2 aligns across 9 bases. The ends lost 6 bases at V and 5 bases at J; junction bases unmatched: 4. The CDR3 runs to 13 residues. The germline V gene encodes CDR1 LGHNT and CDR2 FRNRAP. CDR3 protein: CASGTAGGETQYF. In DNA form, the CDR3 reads TGTGCTAGTGGAACGGCGGGAGGGGAGACCCAGTACTTC. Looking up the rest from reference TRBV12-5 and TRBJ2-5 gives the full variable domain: DARVTQTPRHKVTEMGQEVTMRCQPILGHNTVFWYRQTMMQGLELLAYFRNRAPLDDSGMPKDRFSAEMPDATLATLKIQPSEPRDSAVYFCASGTAGGETQYFGPGTRLLVL.

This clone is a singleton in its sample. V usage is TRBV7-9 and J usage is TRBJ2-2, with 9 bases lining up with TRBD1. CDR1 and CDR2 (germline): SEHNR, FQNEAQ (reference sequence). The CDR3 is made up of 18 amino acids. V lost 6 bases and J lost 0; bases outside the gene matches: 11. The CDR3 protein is CASRPPGQGSANTGELFF. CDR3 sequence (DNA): TGTGCCAGCAGGCCTCCGGGACAGGGATCAGCGAACACCGGGGAGCTGTTTTTT.

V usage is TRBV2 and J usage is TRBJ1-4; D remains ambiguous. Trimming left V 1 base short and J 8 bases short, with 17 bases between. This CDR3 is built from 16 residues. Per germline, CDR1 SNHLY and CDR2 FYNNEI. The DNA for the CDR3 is TGTGCCAGCAGTGAAGGGGCAAGGCGGGCTAGGGAAAAACTGTTTTTT. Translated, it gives CASSEGARRAREKLFF.

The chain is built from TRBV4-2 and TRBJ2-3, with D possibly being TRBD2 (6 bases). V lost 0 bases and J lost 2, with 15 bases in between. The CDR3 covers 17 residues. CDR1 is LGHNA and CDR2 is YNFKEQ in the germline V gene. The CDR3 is CASSQDGTGTYTDTQYF. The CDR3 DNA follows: TGTGCCAGCAGCCAAGATGGAACCGGGACTTACACAGATACGCAGTATTTT.

DNA for the CDR3: TGTGCCAGCAGCTCGCGACTAGCCGACTACAATGAGCAGTTCTTC. It translates to CASSSRLADYNEQFF. The genes are TRBV11-2 and TRBJ2-1; TRBD2 aligns across 7 bases. The germline CDR1 and CDR2 sequences are SGHAT and FQNNGV. After removal of 4 bases from V and 3 bases from J, the junction contained 6 bases not matched to a gene. The CDR3 spans 15 residues.

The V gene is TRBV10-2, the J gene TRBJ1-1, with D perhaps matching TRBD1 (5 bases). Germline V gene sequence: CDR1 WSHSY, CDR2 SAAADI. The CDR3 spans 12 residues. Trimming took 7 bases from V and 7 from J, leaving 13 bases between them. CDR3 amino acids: CASMLQGSEAFF. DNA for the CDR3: TGCGCCAGCATGCTGCAGGGAAGTGAAGCTTTCTTT.

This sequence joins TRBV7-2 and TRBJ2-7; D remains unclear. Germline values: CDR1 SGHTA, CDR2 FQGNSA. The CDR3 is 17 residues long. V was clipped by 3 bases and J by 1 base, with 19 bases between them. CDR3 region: CASSFVIRAFRSYEQYF. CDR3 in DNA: TGTGCCAGCAGCTTTGTCATCCGGGCCTTCCGTTCCTACGAGCAGTACTTC.

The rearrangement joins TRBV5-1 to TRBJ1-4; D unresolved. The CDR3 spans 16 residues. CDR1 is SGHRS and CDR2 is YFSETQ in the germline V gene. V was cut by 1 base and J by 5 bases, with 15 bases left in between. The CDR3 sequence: CASSLSGNIQNEKLFF. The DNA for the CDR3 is TGCGCCAGCAGCTTGAGCGGGAATATCCAAAATGAAAAACTGTTTTTT.

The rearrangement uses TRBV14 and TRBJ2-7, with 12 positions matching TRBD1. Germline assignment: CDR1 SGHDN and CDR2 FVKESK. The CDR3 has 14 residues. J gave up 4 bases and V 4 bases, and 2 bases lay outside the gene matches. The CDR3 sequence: CASSPGQGAYEQYF. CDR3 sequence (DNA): TGTGCCAGCAGCCCGGGACAGGGGGCGTACGAGCAGTACTTC. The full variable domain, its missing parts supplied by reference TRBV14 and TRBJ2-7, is EAGVTQFPSHSVIEKGQTVTLRCDPISGHDNLYWYRRVMGKEIKFLLHFVKESKQDESGMPNNRFLAERTGGTYSTLKVQPAELEDSGVYFCASSPGQGAYEQYFGPGTRLTVT.

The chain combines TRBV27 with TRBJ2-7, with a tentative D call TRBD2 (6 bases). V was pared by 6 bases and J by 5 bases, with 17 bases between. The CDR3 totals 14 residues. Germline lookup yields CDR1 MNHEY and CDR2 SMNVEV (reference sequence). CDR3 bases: TGTGCCAGCAGGCAGTTGGGGGGTACCCACGAGCAGTACTTC. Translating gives CASRQLGGTHEQYF.

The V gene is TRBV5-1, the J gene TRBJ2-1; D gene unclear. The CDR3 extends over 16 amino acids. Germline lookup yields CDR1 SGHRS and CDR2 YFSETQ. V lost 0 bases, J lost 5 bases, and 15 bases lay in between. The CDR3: CASSLGDTNSNNEQFF. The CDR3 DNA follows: TGCGCCAGCAGCTTGGGTGACACCAACTCAAACAATGAGCAGTTCTTC.